The 29 T cell receptor beta chains reported below all come from one sample, sequenced in a study of blood T cells in healthy people across ages. Using a J-beta primer mix together with a sample-barcoded 5' primer, a second PCR was run for about 6 to 12 cycles. Via MiXCR, TCRdb re-called the 5' RACE reads, giving one row per CDR3 protein. Altogether approximately 690,000 distinct CDR3 sequences are present, 58% being singletons, with the ten largest covering approximately 40%. The sample consisted of blood. These receptors were taken from a man aged 55 to 70 in good health.

The chain carries TRBV18 and TRBJ2-6, with 9 bases that match TRBD1. The J segment lost 4 bases and the V segment lost 3 bases, leaving 10 bases of the junction unmatched. This CDR3 spans 18 amino acids. CDR1 and CDR2 (germline): KGHSH, LQKENI. CDR3 protein: CASSPTGQGPGGANVLTF. CDR3 DNA sequence: TGTGCCAGCTCACCTACGGGACAGGGCCCAGGAGGGGCCAACGTCCTGACTTTC.

The V call is TRBV20-1, the J call TRBJ2-1, with D possibly TRBD1 on 6 matching bases. The CDR3 runs 14 residues. CDR1 DFQATT and CDR2 SNEGSKA come from the germline V gene (reference sequence). Trimming took 5 bases from V and 3 from J, leaving 14 bases between them. CDR3 nucleotides: TGCAGTGCTGCGTGGCAGGGGTTCTACAATGAGCAGTTCTTC. This sequence encodes CSAAWQGFYNEQFF.

The rearrangement uses TRBV7-9 and TRBJ1-2; D may be TRBD1 (5 bases). CDR3 size: 16 residues. Germline CDR1 SEHNR, CDR2 FQNEAQ (reference sequence). Trimming stripped 5 bases from V and 8 bases from J, with 24 bases between. In DNA form, the CDR3 reads TGTGCCAGCAGCCAACCTGGGGCCCCTTCATATCGGGGCTACACCTTC. This gives the protein CASSQPGAPSYRGYTF.

This clonotype was counted a few times. The rearrangement joins TRBV29-1 to TRBJ2-5, with 7 bases lining up with TRBD1. CDR1 is SQVTM, CDR2 ANQGSEA, per germline. The CDR3 has 11 residues. The CDR3: CVGAGGETQYF. The DNA of the CDR3 is TGCGTTGGGGCAGGGGGAGAGACCCAGTACTTC.

As regards this clonotype: A much larger clone lies a single base off, so this may be a read error. The chain has TRBV5-1 and TRBJ1-1; 12 bases agree with TRBD1. CDR1 and CDR2 from the germline V gene are SGHRS and YFSETQ. The CDR3 totals 16 residues. The CDR3 reads CASSLGDRGQNAEAFF. CDR3 coding DNA: TGCGCCAGCAGCTTGGGGGACAGGGGGCAGAACGCTGAAGCTTTCTTT.

This rearrangement joins TRBV18 to TRBJ2-7, with no clear D. The CDR3 is 15 residues long. Per germline, CDR1 KGHSH and CDR2 LQKENI. Trimming shortened V by 3 bases and J by 0 bases, and 12 bases separated the two germline ends. CDR3 amino acids: CASSPSWLNSYEQYF. CDR3 DNA sequence: TGTGCCAGCTCACCCTCTTGGCTGAACTCCTACGAGCAGTACTTC.

This clonotype appeared a few times. The CDR3 is CSARLQEGYSPLHF. CDR3 DNA sequence: TGCAGTGCAAGATTACAGGAGGGATATTCACCCCTCCACTTT. V gene TRBV20-1 combines with J gene TRBJ1-6; a possible D gene is TRBD1 (5 bases). The V end was cut by 6 bases, the J end by 8 bases, with 17 bases between. Germline values: CDR1 DFQATT, CDR2 SNEGSKA (reference sequence). The CDR3 length is 14 residues.

J is TRBJ2-5 and V is TRBV5-4; weak D call: TRBD1 (5 bases). The CDR3 spans 13 residues. Germline values: CDR1 SGHNT, CDR2 YYREEE (reference sequence). V lost 9 bases to trimming and J lost 0 bases, with 12 bases between them. The CDR3 reads CATAQGNQETQYF. CDR3 DNA sequence: TGTGCCACGGCGCAGGGCAACCAAGAGACCCAGTACTTC.

This sequence joins TRBV10-3 and TRBJ2-1; 11 bases match TRBD1. V gave up 5 bases and J gave up 5 bases; unmatched junction bases: 8. There are 16 residues in the CDR3. The germline V gene encodes CDR1 ENHRY and CDR2 SYGVKD. CDR3: CAISRNGQGANNEQFF. CDR3 nucleotides: TGTGCCATCAGTAGGAACGGACAGGGGGCCAACAATGAGCAGTTCTTC.

This clonotype was recorded once. V is TRBV7-3 and J is TRBJ2-1, with TRBD2 matching 10 bases. V lost 3 bases and J lost 10; bases outside the gene matches: 12. The length of the CDR3 is 16 residues. Germline V gene sequence: CDR1 SGHTA, CDR2 FQGTGA. The CDR3 is CASSFRGTSAIGEQFF. CDR3 DNA sequence: TGTGCCAGCAGCTTCCGAGGGACTAGCGCTATAGGGGAGCAGTTCTTC.

This clonotype was detected many times. The V gene is TRBV29-1, the J gene TRBJ1-1, with D unresolved. The V and J ends lost 4 bases and 3 bases respectively, with 3 bases between them. Germline CDR1 SQVTM, CDR2 ANQGSEA. This CDR3 has 10 amino acids. CDR3 sequence: CSVGDTEAFF. The CDR3 DNA follows: TGCAGCGTTGGGGACACTGAAGCTTTCTTT.

V gene TRBV3-1 combines with J gene TRBJ1-5; no firm D call. The CDR3 has 13 residues. V was shortened by 1 base and J by 4 bases, with 5 bases between the two germline ends. Germline V gene sequence: CDR1 LGHDT, CDR2 YNNKEL (reference sequence). The CDR3 spells CASSQGQNQPQHF. In nucleotides, the CDR3 is TGTGCCAGCAGCCAAGGCCAGAATCAGCCCCAGCATTTT.

The table lists this clonotype with a few counts. The chain couples TRBV5-1 to TRBJ2-1, with 10 nucleotides matching TRBD2. The CDR3 contains 15 residues. The ends lost 4 bases at V and 9 bases at J; junction bases unmatched: 10. Germline CDR1 reads SGHRS; CDR2 reads YFSETQ. CDR3 loop: CASSQLAGKLLEQFF. In DNA form, the CDR3 reads TGCGCCAGCAGCCAACTAGCGGGGAAACTTCTTGAGCAGTTCTTC.

The chain couples TRBV5-6 to TRBJ2-7; 10 nucleotides agree with TRBD1. The V gene end was trimmed by 4 bases and the J gene end by 3 bases; junction bases not matched to a gene: 4. The CDR3 extends over 14 amino acids. Germline assignment: CDR1 SGHDT and CDR2 YYEEEE. The CDR3 reads CASSRGQGHYEQYF. In DNA, the CDR3 is TGTGCCAGCAGCAGGGGACAGGGGCACTACGAGCAGTACTTC.

This clonotype was counted a single time. The junction and the germline gene differ at one end; a read error may be behind it. This sequence joins TRBV3-1 and TRBJ2-1; 8 bases align to TRBD2. Germline assignment: CDR1 LGHDT and CDR2 YNNKEL (reference sequence). This CDR3 contains 16 residues. The CDR3 here is CASSPRAGALYNELFF. As DNA, the CDR3 is TGTGCCAGCAGCCCTAGAGCGGGGGCACTCTACAATGAGCTGTTCTTC.

This clonotype was picked up a small number of times. This sequence joins TRBV5-1 and TRBJ2-5; 9 bases match TRBD1. The J segment lost 5 bases and the V segment lost 0 bases, leaving 8 bases of the junction unmatched. Germline loops: CDR1 SGHRS, CDR2 YFSETQ. This CDR3 has 16 residues. The CDR3 DNA reads TGCGCCAGCAGCTTGGCCCTGGACAGGGGTTACGAGACCCAGTACTTC. Protein: CASSLALDRGYETQYF.

The chain is built from TRBV20-1 and TRBJ1-4; no definite D call. Between the trimmed V and J ends, which lost 1 base and 4 bases, there was a span of 10 bases. CDR1 and CDR2 (germline): DFQATT, SNEGSKA (reference sequence). The CDR3 extends over 14 amino acids. The CDR3 bases are TGCAGTGCTAGAGCCGACACTAGTAATGAAAAACTGTTTTTT. This encodes CSARADTSNEKLFF.

The gene calls are TRBV10-2 and TRBJ1-6; the D gene is possibly TRBD1 (6 bases). Trimming shortened V by 10 bases and J by 9 bases, and 19 bases separated the two germline ends. This CDR3 region has 14 residues. Per germline, CDR1 WSHSY and CDR2 SAAADI. CDR3 sequence: CATRGQRKISPLHF. CDR3 DNA: TGCGCCACCCGTGGACAGAGGAAGATTTCACCCCTCCACTTT.

The chain carries TRBV28 and TRBJ1-5; tentative D call: TRBD1 (6 bases). This CDR3 has 17 residues. The ends were cut back, 7 bases at V and 4 bases at J, with 23 bases in the middle. CDR1 and CDR2 (germline): MDHEN, SYDVKM. The CDR3 reads CASKSSGRGRWNQPQHF. As DNA, the CDR3 is TGTGCCAGCAAGTCTAGCGGCAGGGGTCGATGGAATCAGCCCCAGCATTTT.

The chain links TRBV20-1 to TRBJ2-1, with D tentatively TRBD1 (6 bases). Trimming took off 1 base at V and 2 bases at J, with 15 bases between the two ends. The CDR3 covers 16 residues. CDR1 DFQATT and CDR2 SNEGSKA come from the germline V gene (reference sequence). The CDR3 protein is CSARAGSGAPYNEQFF. The CDR3 DNA reads as TGCAGTGCTAGAGCTGGATCAGGGGCACCCTACAATGAGCAGTTCTTC.

This clonotype was recorded a few times. The chain recombines TRBV11-2 with TRBJ1-1, with TRBD1 identical over 7 bases. The V and J ends lost 5 bases and 0 bases, in that order; junction bases with no gene match: 6. The CDR3 is 15 residues long. The germline V gene encodes CDR1 SGHAT and CDR2 FQNNGV. The CDR3 here is CASSTRQGMNTEAFF. The CDR3 DNA reads as TGTGCCAGCAGCACCCGACAGGGTATGAACACTGAAGCTTTCTTT.

The chain recombines TRBV6-5 with TRBJ2-6; TRBD1 matches 10 bases. Germline assignment: CDR1 MNHEY and CDR2 SVGAGI. V gave up 0 bases and J gave up 2 bases; unmatched junction bases: 4. The CDR3 runs to 18 residues. The CDR3 sequence is CASSYSGQGVAGANVLTF. CDR3 sequence (DNA): TGTGCCAGCAGTTACTCCGGACAGGGGGTCGCTGGGGCCAACGTCCTGACTTTC.

The chain employs TRBV7-9 and TRBJ1-1; D possibly corresponds to TRBD1 (5 bases). Germline V gives CDR1 SEHNR, CDR2 FQNEAQ (reference sequence). V was cut by 2 bases and J by 0 bases, with 7 bases left in between. The CDR3 totals 14 residues. The DNA of the CDR3 is TGTGCCAGCAGCTTACAACAGGTGAACACTGAAGCTTTCTTT. It is translated as CASSLQQVNTEAFF.

The chain has TRBV9 and TRBJ1-2, with D perhaps TRBD1 (6 bases). Trimming left V 4 bases short and J 6 bases short, with 19 bases between. Per the germline V gene, CDR1 is SGDLS and CDR2 is YYNGEE. The CDR3 loop spans 15 amino acids. CDR3 bases: TGTGCCAGCAGCCCGTACAATACAGGGCCCGATGGCTACACCTTC. Translation gives CASSPYNTGPDGYTF. The full variable domain, in which reference TRBV9 and TRBJ1-2 provide the parts outside the CDR3, is DSGVTQTPKHLITATGQRVTLRCSPRSGDLSVYWYQQSLDQGLQFLIQYYNGEERAKGNILERFSAQQFPDLHSELNLSSLELGDSALYFCASSPYNTGPDGYTFGSGTRLTVV.

The rearrangement uses TRBV29-1 and TRBJ2-3; no clear D. Germline CDR1 SQVTM, CDR2 ANQGSEA. This CDR3 is 13 amino acids long. V shed 1 base and J shed 2 bases, with 7 bases lying between them. CDR3 nucleotide sequence: TGCAGCGTTGAAGTGGGGTACACAGATACGCAGTATTTT. Amino acid sequence: CSVEVGYTDTQYF.

The V call is TRBV4-1, the J call TRBJ2-1; weak D call: TRBD2 (5 bases). The V end lost 0 bases, the J end lost 4 bases, and 13 bases lay between the germline ends. Germline V gives CDR1 MGHRA, CDR2 YSYEKL. The length of the CDR3 is 16 residues. The CDR3 nucleotides read TGCGCCAGCAGCCAAGAGAGGGCCAGCCGGTACAATGAGCAGTTCTTC. Encoded protein: CASSQERASRYNEQFF.

The genes are TRBV9 and TRBJ2-3; 8 bases line up with TRBD2. V gave up 1 base and J gave up 2 bases; unmatched junction bases: 6. CDR3 length: 16 residues. In germline, CDR1 is SGDLS, CDR2 YYNGEE. The CDR3: CASSVFPAGVTDTQYF. CDR3 nucleotides: TGTGCCAGCAGCGTATTTCCAGCGGGGGTCACAGATACGCAGTATTTT.

The chain couples TRBV20-1 to TRBJ2-4; either TRBD1 or TRBD2 may fit D (5 bases each). The J call may be wrong; the DNA end is better matched by TRBJ2-5. The CDR3 runs 14 residues. Looked up from germline, CDR1 is DFQATT and CDR2 is SNEGSKA (reference sequence). The CDR3 DNA follows: TGCAGTGCTTTCGAACGGGGACGGCAAGAGACCCAGTACTTC. Amino acids: CSAFERGRQETQYF.

V and J are TRBV5-1 and TRBJ1-2; 12 positions match TRBD1. V was clipped by 7 bases and J by 7 bases; unmatched bases: 8. The germline CDR1 and CDR2 sequences are SGHRS and YFSETQ. The CDR3 runs to 14 residues. The CDR3 loop reads CASGSGQGAPGYTF. The CDR3 bases are TGCGCCAGCGGCTCGGGACAGGGGGCGCCTGGCTACACCTTC.